The 7 T cell receptor beta chains listed next were all sequenced from one sample in a study of T cell responses to AZD1222 COVID-19 vaccine. The table came from immunoSEQ multiplex PCR; TCRdb's copy has only in-frame clones and leaves some out. The table lists around 100,000 clones, 85% of them singletons. Sequenced material: peripheral blood, taken 28 days after the second AZD1222 dose. The receptors were gathered from an adult who received the AZD1222 COVID-19 vaccine.

This sequence joins TRBV5-1 and TRBJ2-1; 11 bases map to TRBD1. V lost 3 bases to trimming and J lost 3 bases; unmatched junction nucleotides: 2. The CDR3 has 15 amino acids. The germline CDR1 and CDR2 sequences are SGHRS and YFSETQ. The DNA for the CDR3 is TGCGCCAGCAGCTGGGGACAGGGGGGCTACAATGAGCAGTTCTTC. Its translation is CASSWGQGGYNEQFF.

The V gene is TRBV7-3, the J gene TRBJ2-1, with 13 bases fitting TRBD2. The junction had 5 bases not matched to a gene; V was cut back by 5 bases and J by 4 bases. The CDR3 spans 16 residues. Per the germline V gene, CDR1 is SGHTA and CDR2 is FQGTGA. CDR3 amino acids: CASSASGLAGYNEQFF. The CDR3 coding sequence is TGTGCCAGCAGCGCCTCGGGACTAGCGGGGTACAATGAGCAGTTCTTC.

The chain has TRBV5-1 and TRBJ1-1, with TRBD1 matching over 7 bases. V shed 6 bases and J 5 bases; nucleotides not matched to a gene: 10. The germline V gene has CDR1 SGHRS and CDR2 YFSETQ. CDR3 length: 14 residues. CDR3 DNA sequence: TGCGCCAGCACCTCTTCAGGGGGTAGGACTGAAGCTTTCTTT. This sequence encodes CASTSSGGRTEAFF.

This chain joins TRBV7-3 and TRBJ2-1, with TRBD1 identical over 9 bases. Germline loops: CDR1 SGHTA, CDR2 FQGTGA. The CDR3 has 12 residues. The V and J ends lost 5 bases and 15 bases, in that order; junction bases with no gene match: 8. CDR3 bases: TGTGCCAGCAGCGGGGACAGGGCCTCGATGTTCTTC. Its protein product is CASSGDRASMFF.

This chain links TRBV11-2 with TRBJ1-3, with D perhaps matching TRBD1 (5 bases). Germline CDR1 is SGHAT and CDR2 is FQNNGV. Trimming took 3 bases from V and 0 from J, leaving 9 bases between them. This CDR3 has 15 amino acids. CDR3 loop: CASSLLGGSGNTIYF. DNA of the CDR3: TGTGCCAGCAGCTTGCTCGGGGGCTCTGGAAACACCATATATTTT.

The chain recombines TRBV27 with TRBJ2-7, with TRBD1 matching over 8 bases. This CDR3 is built from 14 residues. Looked up from germline, CDR1 is MNHEY and CDR2 is SMNVEV (reference sequence). V lost 1 base to trimming and J lost 6 bases; unmatched junction nucleotides: 5. This chain's CDR3 is CASSLWQGAGEQYF. The CDR3 DNA reads as TGTGCCAGCAGTTTATGGCAGGGGGCAGGCGAGCAGTACTTC.

The rearrangement uses TRBV2 and TRBJ2-2, with TRBD2 as a possible D gene (5 bases). The CDR3 extends over 15 amino acids. Per germline, CDR1 SNHLY and CDR2 FYNNEI. Trimming left V 6 bases short and J 6 bases short, with 17 bases between. The CDR3 spells CASRRLSPVAGELFF. In DNA, the CDR3 is TGTGCCAGCAGACGACTAAGTCCCGTAGCCGGGGAGCTGTTTTTT.